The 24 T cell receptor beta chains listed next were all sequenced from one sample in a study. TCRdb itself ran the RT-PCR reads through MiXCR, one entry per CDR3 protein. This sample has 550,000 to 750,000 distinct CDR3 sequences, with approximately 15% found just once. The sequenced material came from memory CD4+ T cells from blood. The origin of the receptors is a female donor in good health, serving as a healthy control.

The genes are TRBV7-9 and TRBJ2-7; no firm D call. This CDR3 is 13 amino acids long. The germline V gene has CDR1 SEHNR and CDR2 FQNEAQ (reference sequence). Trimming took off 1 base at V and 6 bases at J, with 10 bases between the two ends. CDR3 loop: CASSLEAPGEQYF. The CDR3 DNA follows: TGTGCCAGCAGCTTAGAGGCCCCAGGCGAGCAGTACTTC.

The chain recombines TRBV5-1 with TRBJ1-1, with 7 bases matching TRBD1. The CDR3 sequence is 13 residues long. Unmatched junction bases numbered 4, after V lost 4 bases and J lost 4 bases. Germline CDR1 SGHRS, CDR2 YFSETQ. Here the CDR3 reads CASSETGTTEAFF. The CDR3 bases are TGCGCCAGCAGCGAGACAGGGACCACTGAAGCTTTCTTT. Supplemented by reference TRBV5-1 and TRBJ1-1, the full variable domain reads KAGVTQTPRYLIKTRGQQVTLSCSPISGHRSVSWYQQTPGQGLQFLFEYFSETQRNKGNFPGRFSGRQFSNSRSEMNVSTLELGDSALYLCASSETGTTEAFFGQGTRLTVV.

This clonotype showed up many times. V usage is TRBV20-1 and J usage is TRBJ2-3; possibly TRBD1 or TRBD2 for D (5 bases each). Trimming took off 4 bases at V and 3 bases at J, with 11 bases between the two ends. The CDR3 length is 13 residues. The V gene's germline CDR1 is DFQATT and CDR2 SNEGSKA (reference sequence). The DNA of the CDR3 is TGCAGTGCTAAGGGACGTCTAACAGATACGCAGTATTTT. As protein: CSAKGRLTDTQYF.

This CDR3 is CASSEWGPRYGYTF. The CDR3 bases are TGTGCCAGCAGTGAATGGGGTCCTCGATATGGCTACACCTTC. The rearrangement joins TRBV6-1 to TRBJ1-2; D is uncertain. Germline V lookup: CDR1 MNHNS, CDR2 SASEGT. The CDR3 sequence is 14 residues long. Between the trimmed V and J ends, which lost 2 bases and 5 bases, there was a span of 12 bases.

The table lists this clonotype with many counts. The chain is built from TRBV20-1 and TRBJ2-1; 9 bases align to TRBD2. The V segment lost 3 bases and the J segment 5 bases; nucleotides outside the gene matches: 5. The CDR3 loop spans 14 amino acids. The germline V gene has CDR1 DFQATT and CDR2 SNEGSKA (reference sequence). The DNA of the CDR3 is TGCAGTGCTAGCGCGACTAGCGGTGACAATGAGCAGTTCTTC. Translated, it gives CSASATSGDNEQFF.

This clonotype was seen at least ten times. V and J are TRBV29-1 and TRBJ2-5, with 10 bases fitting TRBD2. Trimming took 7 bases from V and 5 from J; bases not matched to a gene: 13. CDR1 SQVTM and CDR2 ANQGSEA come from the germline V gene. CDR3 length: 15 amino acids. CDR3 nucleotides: TGCAGCGGGGGGGCCCTAGCGGGAGAGTGGGAGACCCAGTACTTC. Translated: CSGGALAGEWETQYF.

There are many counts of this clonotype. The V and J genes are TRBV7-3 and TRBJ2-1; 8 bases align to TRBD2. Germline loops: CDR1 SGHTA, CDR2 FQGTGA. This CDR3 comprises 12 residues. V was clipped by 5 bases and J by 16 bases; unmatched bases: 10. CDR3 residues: CASSPAGGRTFF. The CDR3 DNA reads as TGTGCCAGCAGCCCAGCGGGCGGGAGGACCTTCTTC.

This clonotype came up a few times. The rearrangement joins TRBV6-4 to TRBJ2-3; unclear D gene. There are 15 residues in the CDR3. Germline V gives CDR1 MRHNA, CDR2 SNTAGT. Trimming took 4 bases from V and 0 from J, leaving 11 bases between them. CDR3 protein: CASSANTASTDTQYF. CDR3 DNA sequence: TGTGCCAGCAGTGCTAACACGGCTAGCACAGATACGCAGTATTTT.

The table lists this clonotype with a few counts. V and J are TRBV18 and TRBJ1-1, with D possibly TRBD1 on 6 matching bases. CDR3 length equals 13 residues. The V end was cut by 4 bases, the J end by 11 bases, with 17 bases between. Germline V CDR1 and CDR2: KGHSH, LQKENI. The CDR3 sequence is CASSQGTLIEAFF. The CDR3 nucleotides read TGTGCCAGCTCACAAGGGACATTAATCGAGGCTTTCTTT.

CDR3 DNA sequence: TGTGCCAGCTCACCTTCAGAAGATTATGGCTACACCTTC. Translating gives CASSPSEDYGYTF. The V call is TRBV18, the J call TRBJ1-2; no definite D call. Germline CDR1 reads KGHSH; CDR2 reads LQKENI. The CDR3 has 13 residues. Trimming took 3 bases from V and 5 from J, leaving 10 bases between them.

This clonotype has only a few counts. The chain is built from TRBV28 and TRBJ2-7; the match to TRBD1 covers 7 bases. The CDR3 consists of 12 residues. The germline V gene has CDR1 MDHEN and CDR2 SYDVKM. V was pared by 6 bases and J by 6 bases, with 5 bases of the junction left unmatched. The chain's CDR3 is CASRIQGFEQYF. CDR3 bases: TGTGCCAGCAGGATACAGGGGTTCGAGCAGTACTTC.

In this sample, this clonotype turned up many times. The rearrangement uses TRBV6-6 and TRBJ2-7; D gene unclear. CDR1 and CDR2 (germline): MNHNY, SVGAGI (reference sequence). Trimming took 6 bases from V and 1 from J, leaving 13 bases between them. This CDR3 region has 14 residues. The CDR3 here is CASRDSAASYEQYF. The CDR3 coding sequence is TGTGCCAGCAGAGACTCGGCAGCGTCCTACGAGCAGTACTTC.

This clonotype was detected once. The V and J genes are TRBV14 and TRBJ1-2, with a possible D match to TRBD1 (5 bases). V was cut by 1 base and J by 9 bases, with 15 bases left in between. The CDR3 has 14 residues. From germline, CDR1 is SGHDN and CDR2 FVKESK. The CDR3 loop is CASSQGGGDDSYTF. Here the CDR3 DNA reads TGTGCCAGCAGCCAAGGGGGCGGGGACGACAGCTACACCTTC.

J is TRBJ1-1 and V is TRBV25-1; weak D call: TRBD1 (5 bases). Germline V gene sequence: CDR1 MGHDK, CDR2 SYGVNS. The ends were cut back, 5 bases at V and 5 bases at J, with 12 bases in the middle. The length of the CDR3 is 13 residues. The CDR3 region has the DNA TGTGCCAGCAGTAAGGGGATTTGGACTGAAGCTTTCTTT. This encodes CASSKGIWTEAFF. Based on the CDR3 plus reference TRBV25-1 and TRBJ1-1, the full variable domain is EADIYQTPRYLVIGTGKKITLECSQTMGHDKMYWYQQDPGMELHLIHYSYGVNSTEKGDLSSESTVSRIRTEHFPLTLESARPSHTSQYLCASSKGIWTEAFFGQGTRLTVV.

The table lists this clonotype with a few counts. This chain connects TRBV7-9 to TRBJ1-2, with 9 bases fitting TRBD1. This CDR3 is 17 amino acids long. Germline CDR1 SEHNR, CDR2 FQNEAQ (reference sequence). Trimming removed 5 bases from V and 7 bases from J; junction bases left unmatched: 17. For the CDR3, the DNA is TGTGCCAGCAGCCGAAGCTCGGGACAGGGCGAGTTGCTTGGCTACACCTTC. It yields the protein CASSRSSGQGELLGYTF.

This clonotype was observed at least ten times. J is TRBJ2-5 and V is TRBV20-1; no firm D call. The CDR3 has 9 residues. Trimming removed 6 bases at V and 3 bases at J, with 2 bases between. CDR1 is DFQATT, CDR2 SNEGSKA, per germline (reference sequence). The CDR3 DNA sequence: TGCAGTGCGGAAGAGACCCAGTACTTC. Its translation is CSAEETQYF.

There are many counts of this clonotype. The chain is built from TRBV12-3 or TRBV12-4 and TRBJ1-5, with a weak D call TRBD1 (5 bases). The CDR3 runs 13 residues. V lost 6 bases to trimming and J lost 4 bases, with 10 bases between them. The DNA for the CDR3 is TGTGCCAGCAGCTTGCAGGGAAATCAGCCCCAGCATTTT. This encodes CASSLQGNQPQHF.

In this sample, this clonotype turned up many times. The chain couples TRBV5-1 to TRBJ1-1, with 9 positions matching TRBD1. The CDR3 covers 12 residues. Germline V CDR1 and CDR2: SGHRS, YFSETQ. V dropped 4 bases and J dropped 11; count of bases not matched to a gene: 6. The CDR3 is CASSPFGTGAFF. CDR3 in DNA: TGCGCCAGCAGCCCTTTCGGGACAGGGGCTTTCTTT.

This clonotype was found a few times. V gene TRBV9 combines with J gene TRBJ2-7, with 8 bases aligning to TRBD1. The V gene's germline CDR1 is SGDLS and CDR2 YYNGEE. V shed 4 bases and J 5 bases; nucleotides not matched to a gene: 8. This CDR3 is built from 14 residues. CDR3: CASSPQTGAHEQYF. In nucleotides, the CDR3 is TGTGCCAGCAGCCCCCAGACAGGGGCGCACGAGCAGTACTTC.

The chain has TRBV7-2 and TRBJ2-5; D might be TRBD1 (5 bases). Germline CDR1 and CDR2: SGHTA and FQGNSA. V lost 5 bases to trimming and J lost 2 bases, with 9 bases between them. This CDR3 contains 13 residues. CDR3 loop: CASSIDSQETQYF. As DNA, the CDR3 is TGTGCCAGCAGCATAGACAGTCAAGAGACCCAGTACTTC.

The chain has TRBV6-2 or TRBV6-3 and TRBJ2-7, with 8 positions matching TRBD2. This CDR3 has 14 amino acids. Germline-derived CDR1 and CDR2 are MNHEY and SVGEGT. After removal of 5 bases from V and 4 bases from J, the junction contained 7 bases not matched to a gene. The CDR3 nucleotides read TGTGCCAGCAGTCGTCGGAGCGGGAGTTACGAGCAGTACTTC. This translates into CASSRRSGSYEQYF.

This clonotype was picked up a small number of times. This CDR3 is CATSLPNSNQPQHF. DNA for the CDR3: TGTGCCACCAGTTTGCCCAATAGCAATCAGCCCCAGCATTTT. The rearrangement links TRBV24-1 to TRBJ1-5; D is unresolved. The CDR3 sequence is 14 residues long. V lost 6 bases to trimming and J lost 0 bases, with 8 bases between them. The germline V gene encodes CDR1 KGHDR and CDR2 SFDVKD.

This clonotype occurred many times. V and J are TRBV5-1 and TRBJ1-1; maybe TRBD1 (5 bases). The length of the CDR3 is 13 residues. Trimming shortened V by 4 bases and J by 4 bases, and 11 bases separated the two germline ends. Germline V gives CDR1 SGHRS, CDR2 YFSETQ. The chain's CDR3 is CASSLQESTEAFF. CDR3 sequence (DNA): TGCGCCAGCAGCCTACAGGAGAGCACTGAAGCTTTCTTT. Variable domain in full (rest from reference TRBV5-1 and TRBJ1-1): KAGVTQTPRYLIKTRGQQVTLSCSPISGHRSVSWYQQTPGQGLQFLFEYFSETQRNKGNFPGRFSGRQFSNSRSEMNVSTLELGDSALYLCASSLQESTEAFFGQGTRLTVV.

This chain's CDR3 is CASSPSSGVGYEQYF. The CDR3 DNA reads TGTGCCAGCAGCCCCTCCTCCGGGGTCGGGTACGAGCAGTACTTC. V usage is TRBV7-2 and J usage is TRBJ2-7; tentative D call: TRBD2 (5 bases). V was pared by 5 bases and J by 4 bases, with 18 bases between. The V gene's germline CDR1 is SGHTA and CDR2 FQGNSA. CDR3 length: 15 residues.